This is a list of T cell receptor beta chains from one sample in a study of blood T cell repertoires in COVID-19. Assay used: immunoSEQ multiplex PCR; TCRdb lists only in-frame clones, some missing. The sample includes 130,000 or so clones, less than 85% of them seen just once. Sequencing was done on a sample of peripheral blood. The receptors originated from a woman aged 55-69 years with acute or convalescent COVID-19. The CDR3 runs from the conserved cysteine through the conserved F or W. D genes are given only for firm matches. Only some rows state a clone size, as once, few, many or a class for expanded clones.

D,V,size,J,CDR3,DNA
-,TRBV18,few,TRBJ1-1,CASSRDSLNTEAFF,TGTGCCAGCTCACGAGACAGCCTGAACACTGAAGCTTTCTTT
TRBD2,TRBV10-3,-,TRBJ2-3,CATRLAGGTTDTQYF,TGTGCCACAAGACTAGCGGGGGGTACCACAGATACGCAGTATTTT
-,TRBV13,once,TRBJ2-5,CASSLRGLGDKETQYF,TGTGCCAGCAGCCTCCGGGGCCTAGGGGACAAAGAGACCCAGTACTTC
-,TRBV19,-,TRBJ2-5,CATKGSGEETQYF,TGTGCCACAAAGGGATCGGGAGAAGAGACCCAGTACTTC
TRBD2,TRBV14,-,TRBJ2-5,CASSRKTSGVQETQYF,TGTGCCAGCAGCCGCAAGACTAGCGGGGTCCAAGAGACCCAGTACTTC
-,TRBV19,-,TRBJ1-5,CASSIGGTINQPQHF,TGTGCCAGTAGTATAGGGGGCACGATCAATCAGCCCCAGCATTTT
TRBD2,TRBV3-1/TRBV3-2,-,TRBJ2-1,CASSPGTSGGNEQFF,TGTGCCAGCAGCCCCGGGACTAGCGGGGGCAATGAGCAGTTCTTC
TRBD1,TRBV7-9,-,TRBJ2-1,CASSLARGQGTKDEQFF,TGTGCCAGCAGCTTAGCCCGAGGACAGGGGACGAAAGATGAGCAGTTCTTC
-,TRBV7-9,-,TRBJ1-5,CASSLGQAPQPQHF,TGTGCCAGCAGCTTAGGACAGGCACCGCAGCCCCAGCATTTT
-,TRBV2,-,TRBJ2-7,CASSRSSYEQYF,TGTGCCAGCAGTCGTTCTAGCTACGAGCAGTACTTC
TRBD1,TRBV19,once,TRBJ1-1,CASNPGQGGGTEAFF,TGTGCCAGTAATCCAGGACAGGGGGGAGGGACTGAAGCTTTCTTT